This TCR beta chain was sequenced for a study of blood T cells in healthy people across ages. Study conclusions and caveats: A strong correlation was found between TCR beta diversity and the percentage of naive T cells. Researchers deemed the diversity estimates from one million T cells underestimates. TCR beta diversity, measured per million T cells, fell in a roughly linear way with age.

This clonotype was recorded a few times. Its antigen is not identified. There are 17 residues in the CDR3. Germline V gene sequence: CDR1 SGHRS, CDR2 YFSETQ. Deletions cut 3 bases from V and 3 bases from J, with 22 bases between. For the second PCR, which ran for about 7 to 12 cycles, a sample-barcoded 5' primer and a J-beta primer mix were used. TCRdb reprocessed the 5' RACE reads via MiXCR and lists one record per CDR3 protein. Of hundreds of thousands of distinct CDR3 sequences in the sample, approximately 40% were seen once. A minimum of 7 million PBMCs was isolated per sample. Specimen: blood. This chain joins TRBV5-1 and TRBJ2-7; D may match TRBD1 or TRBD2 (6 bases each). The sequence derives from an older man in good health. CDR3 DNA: TGCGCCAGCAGCTCGAACCTAATTCTAGGGGGGAACTACGAGCAGTACTTC. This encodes CASSSNLILGGNYEQYF. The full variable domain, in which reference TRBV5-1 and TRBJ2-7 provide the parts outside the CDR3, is KAGVTQTPRYLIKTRGQQVTLSCSPISGHRSVSWYQQTPGQGLQFLFEYFSETQRNKGNFPGRFSGRQFSNSRSEMNVSTLELGDSALYLCASSSNLILGGNYEQYFGPGTRLTVT.